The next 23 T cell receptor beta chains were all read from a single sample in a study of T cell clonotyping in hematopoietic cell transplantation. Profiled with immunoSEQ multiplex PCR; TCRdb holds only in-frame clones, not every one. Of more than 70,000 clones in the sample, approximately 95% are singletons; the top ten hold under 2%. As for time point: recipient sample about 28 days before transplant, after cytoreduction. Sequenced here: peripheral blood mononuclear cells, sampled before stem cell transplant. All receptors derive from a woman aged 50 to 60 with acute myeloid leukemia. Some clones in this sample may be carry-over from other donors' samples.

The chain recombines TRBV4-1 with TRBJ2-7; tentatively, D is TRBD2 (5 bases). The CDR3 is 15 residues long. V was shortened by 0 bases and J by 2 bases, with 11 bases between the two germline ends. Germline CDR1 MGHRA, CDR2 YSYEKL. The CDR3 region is CASSQDDSATYEQYF. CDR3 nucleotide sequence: TGCGCCAGCAGCCAAGACGATAGCGCGACCTACGAGCAGTACTTC.

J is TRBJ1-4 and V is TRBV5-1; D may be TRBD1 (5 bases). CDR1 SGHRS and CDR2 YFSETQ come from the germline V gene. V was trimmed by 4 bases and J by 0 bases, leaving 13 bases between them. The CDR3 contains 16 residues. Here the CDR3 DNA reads TGCGCCAGCAGCCTGGGGACGGCCACAACTAATGAAAAACTGTTTTTT. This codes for CASSLGTATTNEKLFF.

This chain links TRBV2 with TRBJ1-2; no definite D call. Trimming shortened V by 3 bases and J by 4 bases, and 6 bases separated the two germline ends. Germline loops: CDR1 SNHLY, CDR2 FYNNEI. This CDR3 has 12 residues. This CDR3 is CASSESVYGYTF. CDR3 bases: TGTGCCAGCAGTGAGTCAGTCTATGGCTACACCTTC.

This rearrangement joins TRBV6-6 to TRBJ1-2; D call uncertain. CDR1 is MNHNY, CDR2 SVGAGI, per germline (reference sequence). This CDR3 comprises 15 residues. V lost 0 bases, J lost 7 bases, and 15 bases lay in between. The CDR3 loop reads CASSYSIHTDSGYTF. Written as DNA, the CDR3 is TGTGCCAGCAGTTACTCGATTCACACGGATAGTGGCTACACCTTC.

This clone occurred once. The CDR3 protein is CASSLEPGNTIYF. The CDR3 region has the DNA TGTGCCAGCAGCTTAGAACCTGGAAACACCATATATTTT. The chain recombines TRBV11-2 with TRBJ1-3; D is unclear. Between the trimmed V and J ends, which lost 0 bases and 2 bases, there was a span of 2 bases. The CDR3 is 13 amino acids. CDR1 is SGHAT and CDR2 is FQNNGV in the germline V gene.

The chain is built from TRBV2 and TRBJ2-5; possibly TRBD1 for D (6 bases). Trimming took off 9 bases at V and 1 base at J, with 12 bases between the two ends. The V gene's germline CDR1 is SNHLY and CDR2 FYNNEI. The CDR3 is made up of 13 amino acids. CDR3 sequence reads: CARRTASQETQYF. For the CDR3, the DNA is TGTGCCAGGAGGACAGCTTCCCAAGAGACCCAGTACTTC.

This CDR3 reads CASSQVGLDYNEQFF. CDR3 DNA sequence: TGTGCCAGCAGCCAAGTCGGACTCGACTACAATGAGCAGTTCTTC. The chain links TRBV4-2 to TRBJ2-1, with D tentatively TRBD2 (5 bases). The CDR3 contains 15 residues. Germline CDR1 reads LGHNA; CDR2 reads YNFKEQ. The ends were cut back, 1 base at V and 3 bases at J, with 10 bases in the middle.

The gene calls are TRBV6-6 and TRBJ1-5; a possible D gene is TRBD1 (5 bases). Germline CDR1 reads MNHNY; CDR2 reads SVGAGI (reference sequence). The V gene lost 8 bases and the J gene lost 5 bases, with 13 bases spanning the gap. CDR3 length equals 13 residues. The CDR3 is CASWIPGDQPQHF. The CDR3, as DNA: TGTGCCAGCTGGATTCCGGGGGATCAGCCCCAGCATTTT.

In nucleotides, the CDR3 is TGTGCCAGCAGTGTGATGACAGGCACTGAAGCTTTCTTT. Encoded protein: CASSVMTGTEAFF. V usage is TRBV25-1 and J usage is TRBJ1-1, with a possible D match to TRBD1 (6 bases). The germline V gene encodes CDR1 MGHDK and CDR2 SYGVNS. V lost 4 bases to trimming and J lost 4 bases, with 10 bases between them. This CDR3 is built from 13 residues.

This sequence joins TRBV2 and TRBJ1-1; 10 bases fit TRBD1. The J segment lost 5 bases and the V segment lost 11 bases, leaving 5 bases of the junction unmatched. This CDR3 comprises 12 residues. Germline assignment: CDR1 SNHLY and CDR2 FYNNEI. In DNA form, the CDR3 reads TGTGCCGACAGGGGGCTGAGGACTGAAGCTTTCTTT. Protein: CADRGLRTEAFF. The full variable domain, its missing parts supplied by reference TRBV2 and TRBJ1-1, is EPEVTQTPSHQVTQMGQEVILRCVPISNHLYFYWYRQILGQKVEFLVSFYNNEISEKSEIFDDQFSVERPDGSNFTLKIRSTKLEDSAMYFCADRGLRTEAFFGQGTRLTVV.

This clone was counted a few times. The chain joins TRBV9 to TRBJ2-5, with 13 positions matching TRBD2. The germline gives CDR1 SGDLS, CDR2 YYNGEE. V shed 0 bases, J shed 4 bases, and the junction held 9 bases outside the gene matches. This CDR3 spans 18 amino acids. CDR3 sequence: CASSVGTSGGGFGETQYF. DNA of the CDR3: TGTGCCAGCAGCGTAGGCACTAGCGGGGGGGGGTTCGGAGAGACCCAGTACTTC.

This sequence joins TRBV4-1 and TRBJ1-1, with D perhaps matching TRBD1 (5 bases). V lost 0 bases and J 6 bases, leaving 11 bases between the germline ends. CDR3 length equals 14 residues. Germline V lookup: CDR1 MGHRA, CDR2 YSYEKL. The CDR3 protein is CASSQDLRGAEAFF. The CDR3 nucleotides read TGCGCCAGCAGCCAAGATTTGCGAGGGGCTGAAGCTTTCTTT.

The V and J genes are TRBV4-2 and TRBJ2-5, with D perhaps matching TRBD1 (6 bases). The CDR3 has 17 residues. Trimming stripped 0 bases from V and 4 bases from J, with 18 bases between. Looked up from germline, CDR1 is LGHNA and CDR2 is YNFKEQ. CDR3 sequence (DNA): TGTGCCAGCAGCCAAGATGTGGGGGACACGTCGGCAGAGACCCAGTACTTC. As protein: CASSQDVGDTSAETQYF.

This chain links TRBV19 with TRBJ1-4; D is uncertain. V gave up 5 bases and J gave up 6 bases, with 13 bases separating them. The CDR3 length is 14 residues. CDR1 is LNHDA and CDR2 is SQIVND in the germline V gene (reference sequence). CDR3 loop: CASSLAGTDEKLFF. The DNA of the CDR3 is TGTGCCAGTAGTTTAGCCGGAACAGATGAAAAACTGTTTTTT.

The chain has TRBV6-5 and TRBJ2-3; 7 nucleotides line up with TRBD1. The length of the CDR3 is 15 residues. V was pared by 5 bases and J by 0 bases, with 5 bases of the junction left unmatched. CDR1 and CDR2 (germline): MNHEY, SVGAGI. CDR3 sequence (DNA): TGTGCCAGCAGTAGACAGGGTATAAGCACAGATACGCAGTATTTT. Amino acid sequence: CASSRQGISTDTQYF.

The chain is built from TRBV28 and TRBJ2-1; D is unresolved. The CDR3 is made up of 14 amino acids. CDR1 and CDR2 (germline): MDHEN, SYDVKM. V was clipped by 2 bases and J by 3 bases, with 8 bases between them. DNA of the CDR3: TGTGCCAGCAGTTTAGCGGTCGACTACAATGAGCAGTTCTTC. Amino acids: CASSLAVDYNEQFF.

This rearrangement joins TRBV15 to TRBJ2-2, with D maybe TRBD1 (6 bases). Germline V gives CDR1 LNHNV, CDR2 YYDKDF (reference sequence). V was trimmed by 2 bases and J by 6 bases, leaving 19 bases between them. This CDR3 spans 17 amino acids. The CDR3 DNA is TGTGCCACCAGCAGAAATCAGGGGCCGGGGTCCGCCGGGGAGCTGTTTTTT. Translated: CATSRNQGPGSAGELFF.

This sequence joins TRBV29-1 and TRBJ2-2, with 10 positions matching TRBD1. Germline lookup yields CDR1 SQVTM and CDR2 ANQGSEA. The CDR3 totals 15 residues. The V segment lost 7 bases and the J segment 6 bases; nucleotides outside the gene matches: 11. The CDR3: CSAIAGTGASGELFF. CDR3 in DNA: TGCAGCGCCATTGCCGGGACAGGGGCGTCCGGGGAGCTGTTTTTT.

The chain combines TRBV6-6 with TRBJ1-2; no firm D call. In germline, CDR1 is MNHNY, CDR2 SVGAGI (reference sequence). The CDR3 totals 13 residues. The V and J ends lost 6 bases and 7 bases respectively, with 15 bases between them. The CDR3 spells CASSLDGIGGYTF. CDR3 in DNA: TGTGCCAGCAGCCTGGACGGGATCGGTGGCTACACCTTC.

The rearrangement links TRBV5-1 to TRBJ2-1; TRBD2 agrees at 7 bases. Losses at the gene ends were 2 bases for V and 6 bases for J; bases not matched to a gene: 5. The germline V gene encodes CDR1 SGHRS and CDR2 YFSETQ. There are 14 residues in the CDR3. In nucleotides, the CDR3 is TGCGCCAGCAGCTTCAGCGGGATAGGCAATGAGCAGTTCTTC. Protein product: CASSFSGIGNEQFF.

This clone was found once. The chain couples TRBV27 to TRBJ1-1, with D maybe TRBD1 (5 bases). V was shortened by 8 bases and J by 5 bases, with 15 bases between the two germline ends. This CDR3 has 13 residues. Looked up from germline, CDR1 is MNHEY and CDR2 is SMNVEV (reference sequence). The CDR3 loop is CASRAGRGTEAFF. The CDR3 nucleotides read TGTGCCAGCCGAGCAGGGAGGGGAACTGAAGCTTTCTTT.

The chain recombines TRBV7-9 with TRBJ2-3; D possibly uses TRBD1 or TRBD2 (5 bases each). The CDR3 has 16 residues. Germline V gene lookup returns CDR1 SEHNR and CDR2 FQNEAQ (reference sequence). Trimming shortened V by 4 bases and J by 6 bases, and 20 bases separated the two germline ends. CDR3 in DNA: TGTGCCAGCAGCTCTCTTCTGCAGGGACGGCCCGATACGCAGTATTTT. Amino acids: CASSSLLQGRPDTQYF. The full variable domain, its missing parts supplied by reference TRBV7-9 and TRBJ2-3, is DTGVSQNPRHKITKRGQNVTFRCDPISEHNRLYWYRQTLGQGPEFLTYFQNEAQLEKSRLLSDRFSAERPKGSFSTLEIQRTEQGDSAMYLCASSSLLQGRPDTQYFGPGTRLTVL.

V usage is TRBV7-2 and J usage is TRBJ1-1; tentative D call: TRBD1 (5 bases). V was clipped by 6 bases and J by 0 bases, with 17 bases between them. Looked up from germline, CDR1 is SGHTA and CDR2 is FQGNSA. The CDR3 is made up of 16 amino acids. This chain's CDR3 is CASRERGGAMNTEAFF. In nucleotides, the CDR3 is TGTGCCAGCAGGGAGAGGGGAGGGGCCATGAACACTGAAGCTTTCTTT.